The rows below give T cell receptor beta chains drawn from one sample of a study of identical twins. TCRdb analysed the 5' RACE reads with MiXCR anew, one entry per CDR3 protein. The data show 600,000 to 850,000 distinct CDR3 sequences, approximately 18% seen once. This sample also belongs to another study, concerning T cells expressing NK-cell markers.

The sequenced material came from PBMCs. All receptors derive from a woman between 18 and 30 years old in good health. The CDR3 runs from the conserved cysteine through the conserved F or W. Each record gives: D gene, J gene, clone size, V gene, CDR3 DNA, CDR3 protein. D genes are given only for firm matches. The listing skips clone size in some rows; elsewhere it reads once, few, many or a size class.

d_gene: -
j_gene: TRBJ2-7
abundance: few
v_gene: TRBV12-3/TRBV12-4
CDR3nt: TGTGCCAGCAGTCCCAGACAGACTAGGGAGCAGTACTTC
CDR3aa: CASSPRQTREQYF

d_gene: TRBD1
j_gene: TRBJ2-6
abundance: few
v_gene: TRBV20-1
CDR3nt: TGCAGTGCTCGGGACAGGGTGAGCGGGGCCAACGTCCTGACTTTC
CDR3aa: CSARDRVSGANVLTF

d_gene: -
j_gene: TRBJ2-1
abundance: -
v_gene: TRBV29-1
CDR3nt: TGCAGCGCCGGGGGGCCGCAGGGTGGTGGCGATGAGCAGTTCTTC
CDR3aa: CSAGGPQGGGDEQFF

d_gene: TRBD2
j_gene: TRBJ2-5
abundance: -
v_gene: TRBV9
CDR3nt: TGTGCCAGCAGCGTAGGTCTAGCGGGAGGGCCGGGGGAGACCCAGTACTTC
CDR3aa: CASSVGLAGGPGETQYF

d_gene: TRBD2
j_gene: TRBJ2-3
abundance: -
v_gene: TRBV18
CDR3nt: TGTGCCAGCTCACTTGGACTAGCCCCAAACACAGATACGCAGTATTTT
CDR3aa: CASSLGLAPNTDTQYF

d_gene: -
j_gene: TRBJ2-3
abundance: -
v_gene: TRBV12-3/TRBV12-4
CDR3nt: TGTGCCAGCACCCTGAGAGGTACAGATACGCAGTATTTT
CDR3aa: CASTLRGTDTQYF

d_gene: -
j_gene: TRBJ2-2
abundance: -
v_gene: TRBV12-3/TRBV12-4
CDR3nt: TGTGCCAGCAGTTTCTCTCTGGGTCTTAGCTCCGGGGAGCTGTTTTTT
CDR3aa: CASSFSLGLSSGELFF

d_gene: TRBD1
j_gene: TRBJ1-2
abundance: many
v_gene: TRBV12-3/TRBV12-4
CDR3nt: TGTGCCAGCAGGGGACAGGGGGTGAACTATGGCTACACCTTC
CDR3aa: CASRGQGVNYGYTF

d_gene: TRBD2
j_gene: TRBJ2-1
abundance: many
v_gene: TRBV5-6
CDR3nt: TGTGCCAGCAGTTCCACCGGGGGGGCCTACAATGAGCAGTTCTTC
CDR3aa: CASSSTGGAYNEQFF

d_gene: -
j_gene: TRBJ2-1
abundance: -
v_gene: TRBV6-5
CDR3nt: TGTGCCAGCACCAATCACGACAGGCCGAGCTCCTACAATGAGCAGTTCTTC
CDR3aa: CASTNHDRPSSYNEQFF

d_gene: -
j_gene: TRBJ2-7
abundance: -
v_gene: TRBV28
CDR3nt: TGTGCCAGCAGTTCACCTTATCTTATCGCCGCCGAGCAGTACTTC
CDR3aa: CASSSPYLIAAEQYF

d_gene: TRBD1
j_gene: TRBJ2-7
abundance: few
v_gene: TRBV6-5
CDR3nt: TGTGCCAGCAGTTACTCGGACAGGGAAGTAGCCTACGAGCAGTACTTC
CDR3aa: CASSYSDREVAYEQYF

d_gene: TRBD1
j_gene: TRBJ1-1
abundance: -
v_gene: TRBV7-9
CDR3nt: TGTGCCAGCAGCATCGGACAGGTTTTGACCAACACTGAAGCTTTCTTT
CDR3aa: CASSIGQVLTNTEAFF

d_gene: -
j_gene: TRBJ2-1
abundance: -
v_gene: TRBV20-1
CDR3nt: TGCAGTGCTTCGGGACGCTACAATGAGCAGTTCTTC
CDR3aa: CSASGRYNEQFF

d_gene: -
j_gene: TRBJ2-1
abundance: many
v_gene: TRBV6-1
CDR3nt: TGTGCCAGCGGTCCAGCCTCCTACAATGAGCAGTTCTTC
CDR3aa: CASGPASYNEQFF

d_gene: TRBD2
j_gene: TRBJ2-3
abundance: few
v_gene: TRBV15
CDR3nt: TGTGCCACCAGCAGAGTTGTAGCGGGATGGGGAAACACAGATACGCAGTATTTT
CDR3aa: CATSRVVAGWGNTDTQYF

d_gene: TRBD1
j_gene: TRBJ2-7
abundance: -
v_gene: TRBV5-1
CDR3nt: TGCGCCAGCAACCCAGGGGGCCTTTCTGCCTACGAGCAGTACTTC
CDR3aa: CASNPGGLSAYEQYF

d_gene: -
j_gene: TRBJ1-1
abundance: -
v_gene: TRBV20-1
CDR3nt: TGCAGTGCTAGGCCAGGTGGGGTAGACACTGAAGCTTTCTTT
CDR3aa: CSARPGGVDTEAFF

d_gene: -
j_gene: TRBJ2-7
abundance: -
v_gene: TRBV7-9
CDR3nt: TGTGCCAGCAGCTCTGGACGGGAAACCTACGAGCAGTACTTC
CDR3aa: CASSSGRETYEQYF

d_gene: -
j_gene: TRBJ1-4
abundance: -
v_gene: TRBV6-5
CDR3nt: TGTGCCAGCAGGGCTCCTGGTGAAAAACTGTTTTTT
CDR3aa: CASRAPGEKLFF

d_gene: TRBD2
j_gene: TRBJ2-5
abundance: few
v_gene: TRBV20-1
CDR3nt: TGCAGTGCTAGAGCAGCGGGGGTAGAGGAGACCCAGTACTTC
CDR3aa: CSARAAGVEETQYF

d_gene: -
j_gene: TRBJ2-3
abundance: few
v_gene: TRBV20-1
CDR3nt: TGCAGTGCTATTTTAGCGAGAACTAGCACAGATACGCAGTATTTT
CDR3aa: CSAILARTSTDTQYF

d_gene: -
j_gene: TRBJ2-7
abundance: few
v_gene: TRBV11-2
CDR3nt: TGTGCCAGCATGCGTGTTAGGGGCTCATCCTACGAGCAGTACTTC
CDR3aa: CASMRVRGSSYEQYF

d_gene: -
j_gene: TRBJ2-1
abundance: -
v_gene: TRBV11-2
CDR3nt: TGTGCCAGCAGCGTGGCGTCAGGGCCCCTTTATGAGCAGTTCTTC
CDR3aa: CASSVASGPLYEQFF

d_gene: -
j_gene: TRBJ1-6
abundance: -
v_gene: TRBV9
CDR3nt: TGTGCCAGCAGCGCCCAGTTGTATAATTCACCCCTCCACTTT
CDR3aa: CASSAQLYNSPLHF

d_gene: TRBD1
j_gene: TRBJ2-1
abundance: -
v_gene: TRBV29-1
CDR3nt: TGCAGCGCTACGGACAGGGGATGGGGTGAGCAGTTCTTC
CDR3aa: CSATDRGWGEQFF

d_gene: TRBD1
j_gene: TRBJ1-1
abundance: many
v_gene: TRBV15
CDR3nt: TGTGCCACCAGCAGCTTCCCCGGGACAGGGATGGCAGCTTTCTTT
CDR3aa: CATSSFPGTGMAAFF

d_gene: TRBD1
j_gene: TRBJ2-1
abundance: -
v_gene: TRBV5-1
CDR3nt: TGCGCCAGCAGCTTAGGACAGGGTTTGGGCAATGAGCAGTTCTTC
CDR3aa: CASSLGQGLGNEQFF

d_gene: TRBD1
j_gene: TRBJ2-4
abundance: -
v_gene: TRBV5-1
CDR3nt: TGCGCCAGCAGCTGGACAGGGGTCCCCAAAAACATTCAGTACTTC
CDR3aa: CASSWTGVPKNIQYF

d_gene: TRBD1
j_gene: TRBJ2-5
abundance: -
v_gene: TRBV12-3/TRBV12-4
CDR3nt: TGTGCCAGCAGTTTTGTAGGGGGCGATAAAGAGACCCAGTACTTC
CDR3aa: CASSFVGGDKETQYF

d_gene: -
j_gene: TRBJ2-1
abundance: few
v_gene: TRBV24-1
CDR3nt: TGTGCCACCAGTGACGCCCGCCCCAGCGGGCTCGGTAATGAGCAGTTCTTC
CDR3aa: CATSDARPSGLGNEQFF

d_gene: -
j_gene: TRBJ2-7
abundance: few
v_gene: TRBV12-3/TRBV12-4
CDR3nt: TGTGCCAGCAGTTTACAGGTACCCGAGCAGTACTTC
CDR3aa: CASSLQVPEQYF

d_gene: -
j_gene: TRBJ1-1
abundance: -
v_gene: TRBV12-5
CDR3nt: TGTGCTAGTGGTTTGTCACCCGGCGGTAGAGCTTTCTTT
CDR3aa: CASGLSPGGRAFF

d_gene: TRBD1
j_gene: TRBJ2-7
abundance: -
v_gene: TRBV5-1
CDR3nt: TGCGCCAGCAGGGGGACAGGGGAGGACGAGCAGTACTTC
CDR3aa: CASRGTGEDEQYF

d_gene: -
j_gene: TRBJ2-3
abundance: few
v_gene: TRBV10-3
CDR3nt: TGTGCCATCTCTGGGGCAGGGGCAGATACGCAGTATTTT
CDR3aa: CAISGAGADTQYF

d_gene: -
j_gene: TRBJ2-3
abundance: few
v_gene: TRBV4-2
CDR3nt: TGTGCCAGCAGCCCCTTCACGGCGGGGGCCACAGATACGCAGTATTTT
CDR3aa: CASSPFTAGATDTQYF

d_gene: -
j_gene: TRBJ1-1
abundance: many
v_gene: TRBV20-1
CDR3nt: TGCAGCGTCGTTGGGGGGTTCAACACTGAAGCTTTCTTT
CDR3aa: CSVVGGFNTEAFF

d_gene: TRBD2
j_gene: TRBJ2-3
abundance: few
v_gene: TRBV24-1
CDR3nt: TGTGCCACCGGGTGGACTAGCGGGACAGGGACAGATACGCAGTATTTT
CDR3aa: CATGWTSGTGTDTQYF

d_gene: -
j_gene: TRBJ2-7
abundance: -
v_gene: TRBV11-2
CDR3nt: TGTGCCAGCAGCCCCCGCGGTGAACCCTACGAGCAGTACTTC
CDR3aa: CASSPRGEPYEQYF

d_gene: -
j_gene: TRBJ2-5
abundance: -
v_gene: TRBV15
CDR3nt: TGTGCCACCAGCAGCCACCTGCTACTAGCCCAAGAGACCCAGTACTTC
CDR3aa: CATSSHLLLAQETQYF

d_gene: -
j_gene: TRBJ1-1
abundance: few
v_gene: TRBV6-5
CDR3nt: TGTGCCAGCAGTTACCGGGTACCGCCGGGCACTGAAGCTTTCTTT
CDR3aa: CASSYRVPPGTEAFF

d_gene: TRBD2
j_gene: TRBJ2-3
abundance: -
v_gene: TRBV20-1
CDR3nt: TGCAGTGCTAGAGAGCCTAGCGGGGCCGGAGATACGCAGTATTTT
CDR3aa: CSAREPSGAGDTQYF

d_gene: TRBD2
j_gene: TRBJ2-1
abundance: many
v_gene: TRBV24-1
CDR3nt: TGTGCCACCAGTGGTGGACTAGCGATCGATGAGCAGTTCTTC
CDR3aa: CATSGGLAIDEQFF

d_gene: TRBD1
j_gene: TRBJ1-1
abundance: many
v_gene: TRBV20-1
CDR3nt: TGCAGTGCTAGAGCTGGCCTTAGGACAGGCACTGAAGCTTTCTTT
CDR3aa: CSARAGLRTGTEAFF

d_gene: -
j_gene: TRBJ2-3
abundance: -
v_gene: TRBV7-2
CDR3nt: TGTGCCAGCAGCTTAAGGAACCCCCGGGATACGCAGTATTTT
CDR3aa: CASSLRNPRDTQYF

d_gene: -
j_gene: TRBJ2-3
abundance: few
v_gene: TRBV20-1
CDR3nt: TGCAGTGCTAGAGCGGGCCCGCGGGTTACGCAGTATTTT
CDR3aa: CSARAGPRVTQYF

d_gene: -
j_gene: TRBJ2-4
abundance: -
v_gene: TRBV3-1
CDR3nt: TGTGCCAGCAGCCAAGCCGGTAGGACCAGGGAATGGTACTTC
CDR3aa: CASSQAGRTREWYF

d_gene: TRBD2
j_gene: TRBJ2-1
abundance: -
v_gene: TRBV20-1
CDR3nt: TGCAGTGCTAGGTTGAGGCGCGGGACTATTTACAATGAGCAGTTCTTC
CDR3aa: CSARLRRGTIYNEQFF

d_gene: TRBD2
j_gene: TRBJ2-5
abundance: -
v_gene: TRBV11-2
CDR3nt: TGTGCCAGCAGCCCAAGACTAGCGGGAAGGTCCGAGACCCAGTACTTC
CDR3aa: CASSPRLAGRSETQYF

d_gene: -
j_gene: TRBJ2-1
abundance: few
v_gene: TRBV5-1
CDR3nt: TGCGCCAGCAGCTGGGGGGGGACAGAAGACAATGAGCAGTTCTTC
CDR3aa: CASSWGGTEDNEQFF

d_gene: TRBD1
j_gene: TRBJ1-5
abundance: -
v_gene: TRBV6-1
CDR3nt: TGTGCCAGCGGGGGACAGCGAACCGGTCAGCCCCAGCATTTT
CDR3aa: CASGGQRTGQPQHF

d_gene: TRBD2
j_gene: TRBJ2-1
abundance: -
v_gene: TRBV10-3
CDR3nt: TGTGCCTCAATAGCGGGGGATTACAATGAGCAGTTCTTC
CDR3aa: CASIAGDYNEQFF

d_gene: TRBD2
j_gene: TRBJ2-7
abundance: -
v_gene: TRBV5-1
CDR3nt: TGCGCCAGCAGCTTAACTAGCGGGAGGCGAGCTCACTACGAGCAGTACTTC
CDR3aa: CASSLTSGRRAHYEQYF